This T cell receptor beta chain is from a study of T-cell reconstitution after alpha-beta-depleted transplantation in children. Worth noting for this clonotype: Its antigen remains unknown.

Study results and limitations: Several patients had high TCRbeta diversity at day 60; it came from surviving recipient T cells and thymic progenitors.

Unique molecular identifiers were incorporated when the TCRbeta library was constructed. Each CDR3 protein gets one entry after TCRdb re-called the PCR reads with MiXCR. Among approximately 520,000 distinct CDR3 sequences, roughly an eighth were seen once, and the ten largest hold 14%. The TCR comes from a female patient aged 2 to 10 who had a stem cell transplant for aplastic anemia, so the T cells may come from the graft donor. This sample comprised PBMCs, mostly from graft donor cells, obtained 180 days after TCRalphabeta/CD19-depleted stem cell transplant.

CDR3 sequence (DNA): TGTGCCAGCAGTTGGACTAGTAGCACAGATACGCAGTATTTT. Its protein product is CASSWTSSTDTQYF. J is TRBJ2-3 and V is TRBV2; TRBD2 aligns across 7 bases. Trimming took 5 bases from V and 0 from J; bases not matched to a gene: 2. The germline CDR1 and CDR2 sequences are SNHLY and FYNNEI. This CDR3 is 14 amino acids long.